Listed here are 24 T cell receptor beta chains from one sample, sequenced in a study of T cells in Graves' hyperthyroidism and ophthalmopathy. Amplified TCR beta CDR3 regions came from RNA transcripts. Using the HTBI primer set, a first-round RT-PCR was run on the TCR CDR3. TCRdb reanalysed the multiplex PCR reads using MiXCR and keeps one entry per CDR3 protein. The sample shows 270,000 or so distinct CDR3 sequences, 20% to 30% of them seen only once. The sequenced sample consisted of blood. These receptor sequences come from a man aged 35 to 55 with Graves' hyperthyroidism that later progressed to Graves' ophthalmopathy.

This clonotype was seen repeatedly, ten times or more. V usage is TRBV6-1 and J usage is TRBJ1-6; unclear D gene. This CDR3 has 14 amino acids. The ends were cut back, 5 bases at V and 9 bases at J, with 14 bases in the middle. Germline V gives CDR1 MNHNS, CDR2 SASEGT. CDR3 residues: CASSPQFSGSPLHF. Here the CDR3 DNA reads TGTGCCAGCAGTCCTCAATTCTCGGGTTCACCCCTCCACTTT.

The table lists this clonotype with many counts. V and J are TRBV6-1 and TRBJ2-7; 9 bases are shared with TRBD1. The CDR3 has 14 amino acids. With V trimmed by 5 bases and J by 5 bases, 7 bases remained unmatched. CDR1 is MNHNS and CDR2 is SASEGT in the germline V gene. Written as DNA, the CDR3 is TGTGCCAGCAGTAATATCCGGACAGGGGACGAGCAGTACTTC. This sequence encodes CASSNIRTGDEQYF.

This clonotype was seen ten or more times. The chain combines TRBV6-1 with TRBJ2-5, with a weak D call TRBD2 (6 bases). In germline, CDR1 is MNHNS, CDR2 SASEGT. Trimming shortened V by 8 bases and J by 0 bases, and 13 bases separated the two germline ends. The CDR3 is 14 residues long. The CDR3, as DNA: TGTGCCAGCTCTTTAGTAGCGGACCAAGAGACCCAGTACTTC. Translation gives CASSLVADQETQYF.

This clonotype was seen repeatedly, ten times or more. The CDR3 DNA is TGCAGCGTTGGGACACTTCACCGGAGTGGCACCGGGGAGCTGTTTTTT. Its translation is CSVGTLHRSGTGELFF. The chain employs TRBV29-1 and TRBJ2-2; maybe TRBD1 (5 bases). The V end was cut by 4 bases, the J end by 4 bases, with 19 bases between. The CDR3 covers 16 residues. From germline, CDR1 is SQVTM and CDR2 ANQGSEA.

The rearrangement links TRBV25-1 to TRBJ1-2; 9 nucleotides align to TRBD1. The V and J ends lost 3 bases and 5 bases, in that order; junction bases with no gene match: 7. The CDR3 has 15 residues. Germline CDR1 reads MGHDK; CDR2 reads SYGVNS. The CDR3 nucleotides are TGTGCCAGCAGTGAGGGGACAGGGATCGGGTATGGCTACACCTTC. Translation: CASSEGTGIGYGYTF.

At least ten counts were recorded for this clonotype. The CDR3 DNA is TGTGCCAGCAGCTTATTAGCGGGGGGCCAAGCTTTCTTT. Translation gives CASSLLAGGQAFF. The genes are TRBV13 and TRBJ1-1; weak D call: TRBD1 (6 bases). Between the trimmed V and J ends, which lost 2 bases and 9 bases, there was a span of 13 bases. The CDR3 contains 13 residues. Germline values: CDR1 PRHDT, CDR2 FYEKMQ (reference sequence).

This clonotype has only a few counts. V gene TRBV28 combines with J gene TRBJ1-1, with D tentatively TRBD1 (6 bases). The CDR3 is 14 residues long. Germline V gene data show CDR1 as MDHEN and CDR2 as SYDVKM. The V and J ends lost 3 bases and 1 base respectively, with 9 bases between them. The DNA for the CDR3 is TGTGCCAGCAGTTTTGGACAGACGAACACTGAAGCTTTCTTT. This translates into CASSFGQTNTEAFF.

The table lists this clonotype with a few counts. The V gene is TRBV25-1, the J gene TRBJ1-3; possibly TRBD1 for D (5 bases). Germline-derived CDR1 and CDR2 are MGHDK and SYGVNS. The CDR3 has 15 residues. Trimming shortened V by 0 bases and J by 2 bases, and 8 bases separated the two germline ends. CDR3 sequence (DNA): TGTGCCAGCAGTGAATATCGCAGGGCTGGAAACACCATATATTTT. Protein sequence: CASSEYRRAGNTIYF.

The chain uses TRBV30 and TRBJ1-5; D may be TRBD1 (6 bases). CDR1 is GTSNPN and CDR2 is SVGIG in the germline V gene (reference sequence). The CDR3 extends over 15 amino acids. Between the trimmed V and J ends, which lost 2 bases and 1 base, there was a span of 12 bases. The CDR3 DNA sequence: TGTGCCTGGAGTCTGGGGGCGACGAGCAATCAGCCCCAGCATTTT. Translation: CAWSLGATSNQPQHF.

This clonotype has ten or more counts. The chain joins TRBV5-1 to TRBJ2-7, with D perhaps matching TRBD2 (6 bases). Trimming left V 4 bases short and J 6 bases short, with 11 bases between. CDR1 and CDR2 (germline): SGHRS, YFSETQ. The CDR3 is 12 amino acids. DNA for the CDR3: TGCGCCAGCAGCCAAGGGACTTTCGAGCAGTACTTC. Amino acids: CASSQGTFEQYF.

This clonotype was counted at least ten times. The chain has TRBV11-1 and TRBJ1-1; 12 positions agree with TRBD1. Germline trimming cut 5 bases from V and 4 bases from J; bases unmatched to any gene: 8. The CDR3 contains 16 residues. Germline V gives CDR1 SGHAT, CDR2 FQDESV (reference sequence). CDR3 residues: CASSKAGTGGGTEAFF. CDR3 coding DNA: TGTGCCAGCAGCAAGGCCGGGACAGGGGGCGGCACTGAAGCTTTCTTT.

This clonotype was seen ten or more times. CDR3 sequence: CASSPAHSGNYGYTF. CDR3 DNA: TGTGCCAGCAGCCCAGCGCATTCAGGGAACTATGGCTACACCTTC. The chain has TRBV3-1 and TRBJ1-2; perhaps TRBD1 as D (5 bases). Germline lookup yields CDR1 LGHDT and CDR2 YNNKEL (reference sequence). Trimming took off 4 bases at V and 2 bases at J, with 14 bases between the two ends. This CDR3 has 15 residues.

This clonotype turned up a few times. A clone one base away is much larger, so this may be a read error. This chain links TRBV6-5 with TRBJ1-5; TRBD1 agrees at 7 bases. Germline V gene data show CDR1 as MNHEY and CDR2 as SVGAGI. CDR3 length: 14 residues. V shed 4 bases and J 2 bases; nucleotides not matched to a gene: 2. CDR3 DNA: TGTGCCAGCAGTTCCAGGGGGGGCAATCAGCCCCAGCATTTT. Amino acids: CASSSRGGNQPQHF.

This clonotype was counted ten times or more. The chain uses TRBV12-3 or TRBV12-4 and TRBJ2-4, with D hard to call. This CDR3 is built from 14 residues. Trimming left V 6 bases short and J 3 bases short, with 12 bases between. CDR3: CASSHTPIKNIQYF. Written as DNA, the CDR3 is TGTGCCAGCAGCCATACTCCCATCAAAAACATTCAGTACTTC.

This clonotype was seen more than once but under ten times. The chain uses TRBV27 and TRBJ2-5; 12 bases match TRBD2. The junction had 15 bases not matched to a gene; V was cut back by 3 bases and J by 4 bases. Germline V gives CDR1 MNHEY, CDR2 SMNVEV (reference sequence). CDR3 size: 19 residues. CDR3 bases: TGTGCCAGCAGTTTCCGGGACAGAGGACCGGGACTAGCGGGAGAGACCCAGTACTTC. Protein sequence: CASSFRDRGPGLAGETQYF.

This clonotype was picked up many times. The chain is built from TRBV7-2 and TRBJ2-7; D might be TRBD2 (6 bases). From germline, CDR1 is SGHTA and CDR2 FQGNSA. The length of the CDR3 is 14 residues. V dropped 5 bases and J dropped 2 bases, with 13 bases sitting between them. DNA for the CDR3: TGTGCCAGCAGCCAACCCCCGGGAGCCTACGAGCAGTACTTC. It yields the protein CASSQPPGAYEQYF.

The V gene is TRBV20-1, the J gene TRBJ2-7, with TRBD2 identical over 7 bases. Trimming cost V 0 bases and J 9 bases; bases outside gene matches: 8. Germline CDR1 and CDR2: DFQATT and SNEGSKA (reference sequence). This CDR3 region has 13 residues. In nucleotides, the CDR3 is TGCAGTGCTAGAGATAGGCGGGGAGGGGTGCAGTACTTC. Amino acid sequence: CSARDRRGGVQYF.

This clonotype was counted at least ten times. The rearrangement links TRBV7-2 to TRBJ2-1; D not certain. Germline CDR1 SGHTA, CDR2 FQGNSA. V shed 7 bases and J shed 4 bases, with 8 bases lying between them. This CDR3 has 12 residues. The CDR3 loop is CASKGRYNEQFF. For the CDR3, the DNA is TGTGCCAGCAAGGGAAGGTACAATGAGCAGTTCTTC.

The rearrangement joins TRBV12-3 or TRBV12-4 to TRBJ1-1; D call uncertain. This CDR3 region has 14 residues. V lost 5 bases, J lost 2 bases, and 12 bases lay in between. The DNA for the CDR3 is TGTGCCAGCAGTCGTGCAGCTTTCAACACTGAAGCTTTCTTT. Translated: CASSRAAFNTEAFF.

This clonotype appeared many times. The V call is TRBV6-1, the J call TRBJ2-7; D could derive from TRBD1 or TRBD2 (5 bases each). The germline V gene has CDR1 MNHNS and CDR2 SASEGT. The CDR3 length is 14 residues. V was cut by 4 bases and J by 6 bases, with 16 bases left in between. The DNA of the CDR3 is TGTGCCAGCAGTGGGGGCTCGGCGGGCTCCGAGCAGTACTTC. This translates into CASSGGSAGSEQYF.

This clonotype was counted a few times. The rearrangement joins TRBV5-4 to TRBJ1-5; D is perhaps TRBD1 (6 bases). CDR1 and CDR2 (germline): SGHNT, YYREEE (reference sequence). V was pared by 4 bases and J by 2 bases, with 13 bases between. CDR3 length: 15 residues. The CDR3 bases are TGTGCCAGCAGCGTCGGGGGCTGGGGCAATCAGCCCCAGCATTTT. It yields the protein CASSVGGWGNQPQHF.

The V call is TRBV28, the J call TRBJ2-7; 12 bases fit TRBD2. The V gene's germline CDR1 is MDHEN and CDR2 SYDVKM. The CDR3 has 16 residues. Germline trimming cut 3 bases from V and 4 bases from J; bases unmatched to any gene: 7. This CDR3 reads CASSFQQLAGGYEQYF. In DNA form, the CDR3 reads TGTGCCAGCAGTTTCCAACAACTAGCGGGAGGTTACGAGCAGTACTTC.

V and J are TRBV15 and TRBJ1-5; 7 bases fit TRBD1. The V gene's germline CDR1 is LNHNV and CDR2 YYDKDF (reference sequence). This CDR3 is 13 amino acids long. J gave up 6 bases and V 3 bases, and 2 bases lay outside the gene matches. The chain's CDR3 is CATSRDRSQPQHF. As DNA, the CDR3 is TGTGCCACCAGCAGGGACAGGTCTCAGCCCCAGCATTTT.

Many counts were recorded for this clonotype. A read error may explain this, as a much larger clone is one base away. This chain uses TRBV6-1 with TRBJ2-7; D may match TRBD1 or TRBD2 (6 bases each). CDR1 and CDR2 (germline): MNHNS, SASEGT. This CDR3 comprises 13 residues. CDR3 amino acids: CASSEGGYDEQYF. The CDR3 nucleotides read TGTGCCAGCAGCGAAGGGGGGTACGACGAGCAGTACTTC.